This T cell receptor (beta chain) was sequenced during a study of vaccination effects on CD4 cells after COVID-19. On this clone itself: Its target is unknown.

Sequencing followed a ViraFEST assay step that expanded antigen-specific CD4+ T cells with viral peptide pools. An approximately 10-day culture period preceded the isolation of CD4+ T cells. Everyone in the study got two shots of either the BNT162b2 or mRNA-1273 vaccine. TCRdb's copy holds only in-frame clones and misses some; the assay was immunoSEQ multiplex PCR. The data show 25,000 or so clones, 73% seen once. Study conclusions and caveats: Late post-vaccination samples showed marked contraction of infection- and vaccine-induced clones. Relatively few convalescent patients took part in the study, which had no early post-infection timepoints.

This sequence originates from a human donor who received a COVID-19 vaccine. Sequenced material: CD4+ T cells from PBMCs cultured with SARS-CoV-2 spike peptides, taken after COVID-19 vaccination.

The CDR3 DNA follows: TGTGCCAGCAGCGTAGGCTCCACCTCCTACAATGAGCAGTTCTTC. Its translation: CASSVGSTSYNEQFF. The chain employs TRBV9 and TRBJ2-1; unclear D gene. CDR1 is SGDLS, CDR2 YYNGEE, per germline. The CDR3 consists of 15 residues. V dropped 0 bases and J dropped 0 bases, with 7 bases sitting between them.